This T cell receptor beta chain is drawn from a study of cytomegalovirus exposure and HLA in healthy donors. PCR was performed using 60 Vbeta and 13 Jbeta primers. Measured with immunoSEQ multiplex PCR; TCRdb has only the in-frame clones, and not every one. Of over 100,000 clones listed, 75% to 90% were seen once; the top ten hold about 8.6%. The CDR3 contains 14 residues. Germline V lookup: CDR1 ENHRY, CDR2 SYGVKD. Losses at the gene ends were 6 bases for V and 5 bases for J; bases not matched to a gene: 2. The TCR comes from a woman aged 50 to 60 in good health and CMV-seropositive. The rearrangement joins TRBV10-3 to TRBJ2-1; 12 bases map to TRBD2. The sequenced sample consisted of PBMCs. The CDR3 is CAIRRLAGDNEQFF. CDR3 in DNA: TGTGCCATCAGGAGACTAGCGGGGGACAATGAGCAGTTCTTC.